This T cell receptor beta chain is drawn from a study of blood T cell repertoires in COVID-19. Enrolled through a virtual design, the participants were between 18 and 89 years of age and came from 24 US areas. Researchers sorted participants into cohorts using their self-reported clinical history. This clone came up once. Germline CDR1 is SGHTA and CDR2 is FQGNSA. The ends were cut back, 1 base at V and 8 bases at J, with 23 bases in the middle. The CDR3 length is 18 residues. TCRdb keeps only in-frame clones here, not all; method: immunoSEQ multiplex PCR. The sample holds about 220,000 clones; around 89% are singletons and the top ten take roughly 2.5%.

The rearrangement joins TRBV7-2 to TRBJ1-4; D might be TRBD1 (6 bases). This TCR was sampled from a woman aged 25-40 years who had recovered from COVID-19. The sample comprised PBMCs or T cells enriched from blood (not recorded which). The CDR3 nucleotides read TGTGCCAGCAGCTTAGACCCAGGGGACGGGGTCACCGGCGAAAAACTGTTTTTT. Protein sequence: CASSLDPGDGVTGEKLFF.